This TCR beta chain was recovered during a study of shared clonotypes between healthy human individuals. Nashville, Tennessee was home to all donors, each a Caucasian adult. Repertoires were generated with immunoSEQ multiplex PCR, while TCRdb's copy carries only in-frame clones and drops some. The data hold roughly 1,500,000 clones, with 95% to 99% observed a single time. CDR3 length: 14 amino acids. V lost 0 bases, J lost 3 bases, and 7 bases lay in between. Germline assignment: CDR1 SGHRS and CDR2 YFSETQ. This rearrangement joins TRBV5-1 to TRBJ1-5; no firm D call. The receptor comes from a man aged 30 to 39 in good health. Sequenced input: naive CD4+ T cells sorted from blood. Subset defined: CD45RA+ positively selected. CDR3 sequence: CASSLGSANQPQHF. DNA of the CDR3: TGCGCCAGCAGCTTGGGATCCGCCAATCAGCCCCAGCATTTT.